This T cell receptor (beta chain) was recorded in a study of T cells after yellow fever vaccination. Study observations and caveats: There was a possibility that FACS-sorted repertoires contained abundant clonotypes contaminating from the bulk population. Most primary-vaccination clones reappeared after the booster (about 97% CD4, 88% CD8).

TCRdb reprocessed the 5' RACE reads via MiXCR and lists one record per CDR3 protein. The repertoire holds approximately 550,000 distinct CDR3 sequences, with 15% to 20% as singletons. The CDR3 is 15 amino acids. Germline V gives CDR1 SQVTM, CDR2 ANQGSEA. V was trimmed by 2 bases and J by 1 base, leaving 13 bases between them. This clonotype was seen only a few times. Its antigen remains unknown. The chain links TRBV29-1 to TRBJ2-3; D is possibly TRBD1 (7 bases). The TCR originated in a man under 40 who received the YFV17D yellow fever vaccine. This specimen was PBMCs, taken 15 days after the yellow fever booster vaccination. The CDR3 nucleotides read TGCAGCGTTGAACACAGGGGAGGTGGCACAGATACGCAGTATTTT. It codes for CSVEHRGGGTDTQYF.